This T cell receptor beta chain was captured in a study of shared clonotypes between healthy human individuals. Study-wide background: The study enrolled two women and a few men aged 18 to 49.

The DNA input per sorted-subset replicate PCR was 200 ng, corresponding to 32,000 or so T cell genomes. Measured with immunoSEQ multiplex PCR; TCRdb has only the in-frame clones, and not every one. The sample has around 1.6 million clones, approximately 98% seen once; the top ten hold roughly 0.45%. All donors were Caucasian adults living in Nashville, Tennessee. This CDR3 comprises 13 residues. Germline assignment: CDR1 SGDLS and CDR2 YYNGEE. V lost 0 bases to trimming and J lost 6 bases, with 7 bases between them. The rearrangement links TRBV9 to TRBJ2-1; a possible D gene is TRBD2 (5 bases). The specimen sequenced was naive CD4+ T cells sorted from blood. Subset described: CD45RA+ positively selected. This receptor was taken from a man aged 30-40 years in good health. CDR3 DNA: TGTGCCAGCAGCGTAGGGACTCGCAATGAGCAGTTCTTC. Translation gives CASSVGTRNEQFF.